This T cell receptor beta chain was profiled in a study of shared clonotypes between healthy human individuals. At the level of the study: CD8 memory received one plate per donor, CD8 naive two, CD4 memory three and CD4 naive three. Findings and caveats of the study: On the whole, naive subsets had larger estimated richness than memory subsets had.

Deep-level assay runs were performed. TCRdb keeps only in-frame clones here, not all; method: immunoSEQ multiplex PCR. The repertoire includes more than 550,000 clones, approximately 77% of them detected once, and over 1.5% sits in the top ten. Germline CDR1 reads SNHLY; CDR2 reads FYNNEI. V lost 4 bases and J lost 10; bases outside the gene matches: 14. The CDR3 has 17 residues. As concerns this clone: Its antigen is not identified.

This chain links TRBV2 with TRBJ1-4, with 11 bases lining up with TRBD1. Sequencing used memory CD4+ T cells sorted from blood. The subset was: CD45RA-negative fraction. This receptor was obtained from a woman aged 30 to 39 in good health. The CDR3 nucleotides are TGTGCCAGCAGTGCCGGGACAGGGGGATCGTTTGGTGTAAAACTGTTTTTT. This codes for CASSAGTGGSFGVKLFF.